This entry lists 7 T cell receptor beta chains sequenced from one sample in a study of vaccination and CD4 T cells after COVID-19. As to treatment: roughly 11-day PBMC culture with coronavirus spike peptide pools or control peptides (ViraFEST assay). The Oncomine TCR Beta short-read assay was applied to DNA of cultured CD4+ T cells. TCRdb recomputed calls from the PCR reads with MiXCR, one row per CDR3 protein. The sample carries some 15,000 distinct CDR3 sequences, 36% recorded once. No antigen has been assigned to these receptors. This specimen was CD4+ T cells from blood, cultured in vitro, taken before SARS-CoV-2 vaccination. The receptors stem from a human donor who received a COVID-19 vaccine.

The chain joins TRBV24-1 to TRBJ2-3; TRBD1 matches 7 bases. J was trimmed by 2 bases and V by 3 bases; bases with no gene match: 7. Per the germline V gene, CDR1 is KGHDR and CDR2 is SFDVKD. The CDR3 has 16 residues. The CDR3: CATSDRAGQVTDTQYF. DNA for the CDR3: TGTGCCACCAGTGATCGGGCCGGACAGGTCACAGATACGCAGTATTTT.

This clonotype was detected only a few times. The J gene is TRBJ2-5, the V gene TRBV20-1, with a tentative D call TRBD2 (6 bases). The CDR3 is 12 amino acids. From germline, CDR1 is DFQATT and CDR2 SNEGSKA (reference sequence). V was trimmed by 3 bases and J by 7 bases, leaving 12 bases between them. CDR3 coding DNA: TGCAGTGCTAGTCCGGGGGTGGCGACCCAGTACTTC. Its translation: CSASPGVATQYF.

This clonotype has a single count. This chain links TRBV28 with TRBJ2-7, with D possibly TRBD1 on 6 matching bases. V gave up 4 bases and J gave up 0 bases, with 13 bases separating them. CDR3 length: 15 residues. CDR1 MDHEN and CDR2 SYDVKM come from the germline V gene. The CDR3 spells CASSSDRLYSYEQYF. The CDR3 bases are TGTGCCAGCAGTTCCGACAGGTTGTACTCCTACGAGCAGTACTTC.

The gene calls are TRBV6-1 and TRBJ1-5; 8 bases match TRBD1. The V and J ends lost 1 base and 0 bases, in that order; junction bases with no gene match: 8. The CDR3 covers 18 residues. The germline V gene encodes CDR1 MNHNS and CDR2 SASEGT. The CDR3 sequence is CASSEGPDRDYSNQPQHF. CDR3 coding DNA: TGTGCCAGCAGTGAAGGCCCGGACAGGGATTATAGCAATCAGCCCCAGCATTTT.

This clonotype was detected only a few times. The gene calls are TRBV5-4 and TRBJ2-2; D is unclear. Trimming pared 0 bases from V and 5 bases from J, leaving 2 bases between. This CDR3 spans 12 amino acids. Germline CDR1 reads SGHNT; CDR2 reads YYREEE (reference sequence). The CDR3 bases are TGTGCCAGCAGCTTGGATACCGGGGAGCTGTTTTTT. The encoded protein is CASSLDTGELFF. The variable domain in full, with the rest retrieved from reference TRBV5-4 and TRBJ2-2, is ETGVTQSPTHLIKTRGQQVTLRCSSQSGHNTVSWYQQALGQGPQFIFQYYREEENGRGNFPPRFSGLQFPNYSSELNVNALELDDSALYLCASSLDTGELFFGEGSRLTVL.

In its sample, this clonotype ranks as medium-sized. The chain combines TRBV20-1 with TRBJ1-2; perhaps TRBD1 as D (6 bases). V lost 4 bases to trimming and J lost 10 bases, with 13 bases between them. The germline CDR1 and CDR2 sequences are DFQATT and SNEGSKA (reference sequence). This CDR3 spans 11 amino acids. This CDR3 reads CSAIRGPVYTF. In DNA, the CDR3 is TGCAGTGCTATACGGGGGCCCGTCTACACCTTC.

The chain recombines TRBV5-1 with TRBJ1-2, with D possibly being TRBD1 (5 bases). V was pared by 0 bases and J by 4 bases, with 13 bases between. Germline V gene lookup returns CDR1 SGHRS and CDR2 YFSETQ. This CDR3 is 15 amino acids long. The CDR3 reads CASSLGQTGSYGYTF. CDR3 nucleotide sequence: TGCGCCAGCAGCTTGGGGCAAACAGGTTCCTATGGCTACACCTTC.